The T cell receptor (beta chain) described here comes from a study of OX40 agonist ivuxolimab in advanced cancers. This clone was recorded once. V shed 3 bases and J shed 13 bases, with 16 bases lying between them. Per germline, CDR1 KGHSH and CDR2 LQKENI. This CDR3 is built from 14 residues. Here immunoSEQ multiplex PCR was the method, and the copy in TCRdb shows in-frame clones only, minus some. Of around 39,000 clones in the sample, more than 75% were seen once. The chain is built from TRBV18 and TRBJ1-6; no definite D call. This clonotype was sampled from an adult with an advanced solid tumor such as melanoma, head and neck, liver or kidney cancer. The sample in question was CD4+ or CD8+ T cells sorted from blood, obtained in a trial of the OX40 agonist ivuxolimab. The CDR3 DNA sequence: TGTGCCAGCTCACCTTCTCGTGGCATAAGGCCCCTCCACTTT. This codes for CASSPSRGIRPLHF. Drawing the rest from reference TRBV18 and TRBJ1-6, the complete variable domain is NAGVMQNPRHLVRRRGQEARLRCSPMKGHSHVYWYRQLPEEGLKFMVYLQKENIIDESGMPKERFSAEFPKEGPSILRIQQVVRGDSAAYFCASSPSRGIRPLHFGNGTRLTVT.